A single sample is the source of the 13 T cell receptor beta chains below, sequenced in a study of technical replicates of blood from a few donors. Clones were read by immunoSEQ multiplex PCR, and TCRdb kept only the in-frame ones, dropping some. This table holds fewer than 110,000 clones, approximately 96% found once. What was sequenced was T cells isolated from PBMCs. These receptors all stem from a human donor in good health.

This chain joins TRBV29-1 and TRBJ2-7, with a possible D match to TRBD2 (5 bases). Germline CDR1 is SQVTM and CDR2 is ANQGSEA. Deletions cut 0 bases from V and 0 bases from J, with 6 bases between. The CDR3 is made up of 13 amino acids. In DNA form, the CDR3 reads TGCAGCGTTGAAGAGGGGAGCTCCTACGAGCAGTACTTC. The encoded protein is CSVEEGSSYEQYF.

The V and J genes are TRBV28 and TRBJ1-4, with TRBD1 identical over 8 bases. The CDR3 contains 13 residues. CDR1 is MDHEN, CDR2 SYDVKM, per germline. The V gene end was trimmed by 6 bases and the J gene end by 8 bases; junction bases not matched to a gene: 5. Here the CDR3 reads CASRGQGAEKLFF. CDR3 nucleotides: TGTGCCAGCAGGGGTCAGGGGGCGGAAAAACTGTTTTTT.

This chain connects TRBV6-1 to TRBJ2-5, with D uncertain. V gave up 0 bases and J gave up 3 bases, with 5 bases separating them. The CDR3 covers 13 residues. CDR1 is MNHNS, CDR2 SASEGT, per germline. The CDR3 DNA is TGTGCCAGCAGTGAAGCCGTAAAAGAGACCCAGTACTTC. Protein: CASSEAVKETQYF.

CDR3 sequence reads: CASSIAGGRSTSSNQPQHF. CDR3 bases: TGTGCCAGTAGTATAGCGGGAGGCAGGTCAACTTCTAGCAATCAGCCCCAGCATTTT. The chain carries TRBV19 and TRBJ1-5; D not certain. Germline V gene sequence: CDR1 LNHDA, CDR2 SQIVND (reference sequence). The CDR3 covers 19 residues. The V end lost 1 base, the J end lost 0 bases, and 19 bases lay between the germline ends.

In DNA, the CDR3 is TGCGCCAGCAGCCAAGTCTGGGCCCCCGGCTACGAGCAGTACTTC. Translation: CASSQVWAPGYEQYF. The rearrangement joins TRBV4-1 to TRBJ2-7; D is unclear. With 1 base removed from V and 3 bases from J, the gap between germline ends came to 13 bases. CDR3 size: 15 residues. Per germline, CDR1 MGHRA and CDR2 YSYEKL.

This chain uses TRBV5-1 with TRBJ2-2; 7 nucleotides agree with TRBD1. The CDR3 extends over 16 amino acids. V trimming: 2 bases; J trimming: 0 bases; junction bases outside the gene matches: 4. CDR1 and CDR2 (germline): SGHRS, YFSETQ. The CDR3 is CASSFRQGTNTGELFF. CDR3 sequence (DNA): TGCGCCAGCAGCTTTCGACAGGGTACGAACACCGGGGAGCTGTTTTTT.

The chain carries TRBV19 and TRBJ2-1, with TRBD2 identical over 10 bases. Germline lookup yields CDR1 LNHDA and CDR2 SQIVND (reference sequence). After removal of 5 bases from V and 5 bases from J, the junction contained 18 bases not matched to a gene. The CDR3 runs to 19 residues. CDR3 loop: CASSPRVFASGSTHNEQFF. The CDR3 region has the DNA TGTGCCAGTAGTCCCCGCGTTTTTGCTAGCGGGAGTACACACAATGAGCAGTTCTTC. Variable domain in full (rest from reference TRBV19 and TRBJ2-1): DGGITQSPKYLFRKEGQNVTLSCEQNLNHDAMYWYRQDPGQGLRLIYYSQIVNDFQKGDIAEGYSVSREKKESFPLTVTSAQKNPTAFYLCASSPRVFASGSTHNEQFFGPGTRLTVL.

The gene calls are TRBV5-6 and TRBJ1-5; no clear D gene. The CDR3 extends over 13 amino acids. Germline values: CDR1 SGHDT, CDR2 YYEEEE. V gave up 4 bases and J gave up 0 bases, with 5 bases separating them. CDR3 residues: CASSLYSNQPQHF. The CDR3 DNA reads as TGTGCCAGCAGCCTCTATAGCAATCAGCCCCAGCATTTT.

The chain links TRBV11-2 to TRBJ2-5; 10 bases match TRBD2. The CDR3 is made up of 15 amino acids. V dropped 4 bases and J dropped 3; count of bases not matched to a gene: 5. Germline values: CDR1 SGHAT, CDR2 FQNNGV. As DNA, the CDR3 is TGTGCCAGCAGCTGGGGAGGACTAGCGGAAGAGACCCAGTACTTC. This gives the protein CASSWGGLAEETQYF.

V gene TRBV2 combines with J gene TRBJ1-5, with a tentative D call TRBD1 (5 bases). The germline gives CDR1 SNHLY, CDR2 FYNNEI. V dropped 6 bases and J dropped 6 bases, with 21 bases sitting between them. CDR3 length equals 16 residues. CDR3 nucleotides: TGTGCCAGCAGGCGCGACCAGGGTGCAGGGTCTCAGCCCCAGCATTTT. It encodes CASRRDQGAGSQPQHF.

The chain carries TRBV11-3 and TRBJ2-1; 8 positions agree with TRBD2. With V trimmed by 4 bases and J by 7 bases, 6 bases remained unmatched. CDR1 SGHNT and CDR2 YENEEA come from the germline V gene. CDR3 size: 14 residues. Here the CDR3 reads CASSSREGVNEQFF. CDR3 bases: TGTGCCAGCAGCTCCCGGGAGGGAGTGAATGAGCAGTTCTTC. Drawing the rest from reference TRBV11-3 and TRBJ2-1, the complete variable domain is EAGVVQSPRYKIIEKKQPVAFWCNPISGHNTLYWYLQNLGQGPELLIRYENEEAVDDSQLPKDRFSAERLKGVDSTLKIQPAELGDSAVYLCASSSREGVNEQFFGPGTRLTVL.

The CDR3 nucleotides read TGTGCCAGCAGTGACCGACGACAGGGGATACATGGCTACACCTTC. It yields the protein CASSDRRQGIHGYTF. This sequence joins TRBV6-1 and TRBJ1-2; 8 bases agree with TRBD1. This CDR3 region has 15 residues. The germline gives CDR1 MNHNS, CDR2 SASEGT. Losses at the gene ends were 3 bases for V and 6 bases for J; bases not matched to a gene: 9.

V gene TRBV6-1 combines with J gene TRBJ1-6, with D uncertain. The CDR3 runs to 10 residues. Looked up from germline, CDR1 is MNHNS and CDR2 is SASEGT. Trimming pared 10 bases from V and 11 bases from J, leaving 9 bases between. The CDR3 here is CATSFPPLHF. Written as DNA, the CDR3 is TGTGCCACCTCTTTTCCACCCCTCCACTTT.